These 6 T cell receptor beta chains were all obtained from the same sample, sequenced in a study of prognosis after radiotherapy for stage I lung cancer. The genomic DNA TCR beta CDR3 region underwent two rounds of multiplex PCR. Gene-specific primers for each TRBV and TRBJ gene drove first-round PCR. TCRdb ran MiXCR on the multiplex PCR reads and lists one entry per CDR3 protein. This repertoire shows fewer than 15,000 distinct CDR3 sequences, about 50% found once; its top ten account for around 30%. Sample: PBMCs, taken before or after stereotactic body radiation therapy (not recorded which). The receptors shown here come from a donor of 50 years or more with non-small cell lung cancer.

V and J are TRBV20-1 and TRBJ2-3, with 15 nucleotides matching TRBD2. Germline assignment: CDR1 DFQATT and CDR2 SNEGSKA (reference sequence). Losses at the gene ends were 3 bases for V and 3 bases for J; bases not matched to a gene: 1. The CDR3 has 15 amino acids. The CDR3 DNA reads TGCAGTGCTAGGGGACTAGCGGGAGGAACAGATACGCAGTATTTT. Translated: CSARGLAGGTDTQYF.

Many counts were recorded for this clonotype. J is TRBJ1-1 and V is TRBV7-9, with 9 nucleotides matching TRBD1. This CDR3 region has 17 residues. CDR1 is SEHNR, CDR2 FQNEAQ, per germline (reference sequence). With 4 bases clipped from V and 0 bases from J, the junction kept 9 bases outside the gene matches. CDR3 sequence reads: CASSSGTGRKLNTEAFF. Here the CDR3 DNA reads TGTGCCAGCAGCTCCGGGACAGGGCGGAAGCTGAACACTGAAGCTTTCTTT.

Remarks on this clonotype: The conserved phenylalanine or tryptophan is not found at the CDR3 terminus, so this likely reflects a read error. The chain recombines TRBV7-6 with TRBJ2-5; D is undetermined. V was trimmed by 1 base and J by 2 bases, leaving 14 bases between them. Germline CDR1 SGHVS, CDR2 FNYEAQ. The CDR3 is made up of 16 amino acids. CDR3 sequence: CASSLVLITAQETQYS. In DNA, the CDR3 is TGTGCCAGCAGCTTAGTGCTGATAACAGCACAAGAGACCCAGTACTCC.

The sample holds one count of this clonotype. At one of its ends the junction is not consistent with the germline gene, which may arise from a read error. The V gene is TRBV20-1, the J gene TRBJ2-3, with TRBD1 as a possible D gene (6 bases). Germline V lookup: CDR1 DFQATT, CDR2 SNEGSKA (reference sequence). This CDR3 contains 16 residues. In nucleotides, the CDR3 is TGCAGTGCCAGAGCCGGGGCAGGGGTTGGGGCAGATATGCAGTATTTT. It codes for CSARAGAGVGADMQYF.

By sample fraction, this clonotype is medium-sized. V usage is TRBV20-1 and J usage is TRBJ2-3; 11 bases are shared with TRBD2. The germline gives CDR1 DFQATT, CDR2 SNEGSKA (reference sequence). Trimming took 5 bases from V and 4 from J; bases not matched to a gene: 5. The length of the CDR3 is 14 residues. CDR3 sequence (DNA): TGCAGTGCTTTAGCGGGAGGGCGTTCAGATACGCAGTATTTT. Amino acid sequence: CSALAGGRSDTQYF.

Comments on this clonotype: With only one base between it and a far larger clone, this is likely a read error. The chain carries TRBV24-1 and TRBJ2-5, with 8 nucleotides matching TRBD2. The germline V gene has CDR1 KGHDR and CDR2 SFDVKD. The CDR3 covers 15 residues. The CDR3 is CATSDSGSWYNEKFF. The CDR3 region has the DNA TGTGCCACCAGTGATAGCGGGAGTTGGTACAATGAGAAGTTCTTC.